Following are 18 T cell receptor beta chains from one sample sequenced in a study of blood T cell repertoires in COVID-19. Here immunoSEQ multiplex PCR was the method, and the copy in TCRdb shows in-frame clones only, minus some. The profile covers 200,000 to 300,000 clones, with less than 90% appearing a single time and roughly 4% taken by the ten largest. Sequencing was carried out using peripheral blood. The source is a man in his sixties who had recovered from COVID-19.

The CDR3: CASSAAGGEYEQYF. Here the CDR3 DNA reads TGTGCCAGCAGTGCGGCGGGGGGAGAATACGAGCAGTACTTC. The chain couples TRBV9 to TRBJ2-7, with TRBD2 matching 8 bases. CDR3 length: 14 amino acids. Trimming removed 5 bases from V and 4 bases from J; junction bases left unmatched: 8. CDR1 SGDLS and CDR2 YYNGEE come from the germline V gene. Full variable domain (outside the CDR3, taken from reference TRBV9 and TRBJ2-7): DSGVTQTPKHLITATGQRVTLRCSPRSGDLSVYWYQQSLDQGLQFLIQYYNGEERAKGNILERFSAQQFPDLHSELNLSSLELGDSALYFCASSAAGGEYEQYFGPGTRLTVT.

The chain uses TRBV11-3 and TRBJ2-1; 8 positions match TRBD1. The J segment lost 7 bases and the V segment lost 3 bases, leaving 14 bases of the junction unmatched. Germline V CDR1 and CDR2: SGHNT, YENEEA. This CDR3 is built from 17 residues. CDR3 bases: TGTGCCAGCAGCTTCTCCGGGACAGGTCGGCGGGCGAATGAGCAGTTCTTC. Translated, it gives CASSFSGTGRRANEQFF.

This chain joins TRBV7-9 and TRBJ2-2, with D possibly TRBD2 on 5 matching bases. The germline V gene has CDR1 SEHNR and CDR2 FQNEAQ (reference sequence). The CDR3 totals 16 residues. The V and J ends lost 11 bases and 1 base respectively, with 20 bases between them. The CDR3 is CAGVEVPRQNTGELFF. CDR3 nucleotide sequence: TGTGCCGGGGTGGAGGTCCCACGACAGAACACCGGGGAGCTGTTTTTT.

The chain links TRBV5-4 to TRBJ1-3; tentative D call: TRBD1 (6 bases). The germline CDR1 and CDR2 sequences are SGHNT and YYREEE (reference sequence). Trimming pared 0 bases from V and 0 bases from J, leaving 19 bases between. The CDR3 consists of 19 residues. The CDR3 reads CASSLGPQGTVLSGNTIYF. In nucleotides, the CDR3 is TGTGCCAGCAGCTTGGGCCCTCAGGGGACGGTTCTCTCTGGAAACACCATATATTTT.

The chain recombines TRBV18 with TRBJ1-2, with 8 bases lining up with TRBD1. The CDR3 contains 15 residues. In germline, CDR1 is KGHSH, CDR2 LQKENI. The J segment lost 4 bases and the V segment lost 3 bases, leaving 7 bases of the junction unmatched. This CDR3 reads CASSPPGTGVYGYTF. The CDR3 DNA sequence: TGTGCCAGCTCACCCCCCGGGACAGGCGTCTATGGCTACACCTTC.

The chain joins TRBV6-6 to TRBJ1-1; D might be TRBD1 (5 bases). This CDR3 comprises 11 residues. V was trimmed by 8 bases and J by 5 bases, leaving 9 bases between them. CDR1 and CDR2 (germline): MNHNY, SVGAGI (reference sequence). Here the CDR3 reads CASQSGTEAFF. CDR3 in DNA: TGTGCCAGCCAATCAGGGACTGAAGCTTTCTTT.

This chain links TRBV7-9 with TRBJ1-2; no clear D. CDR1 is SEHNR, CDR2 FQNEAQ, per germline (reference sequence). V lost 5 bases to trimming and J lost 8 bases, with 12 bases between them. The CDR3 covers 12 residues. The CDR3 nucleotides are TGTGCCAGCAGCCTAAATGATCCCGGCTACACCTTC. It specifies CASSLNDPGYTF.

For the CDR3, the DNA is TGTGCCAGCACTGAGCGGTCTGAAAAACTGTTTTTT. The encoded protein is CASTERSEKLFF. The rearrangement joins TRBV25-1 to TRBJ1-4; D uncertain. This CDR3 region has 12 residues. Germline V gene lookup returns CDR1 MGHDK and CDR2 SYGVNS. V dropped 7 bases and J dropped 7 bases, with 10 bases sitting between them.

The V gene is TRBV9, the J gene TRBJ1-2; maybe TRBD1 (5 bases). The germline V gene encodes CDR1 SGDLS and CDR2 YYNGEE. Trimming stripped 3 bases from V and 8 bases from J, with 8 bases between. The CDR3 spans 11 residues. CDR3 loop: CASSAQGGYTF. CDR3 nucleotide sequence: TGTGCCAGCAGCGCCCAGGGCGGCTACACCTTC.

The V and J genes are TRBV29-1 and TRBJ2-7; possible D gene TRBD1, 6 bases. V was clipped by 4 bases and J by 2 bases, with 9 bases between them. Germline V lookup: CDR1 SQVTM, CDR2 ANQGSEA. CDR3 length equals 12 residues. CDR3 sequence (DNA): TGCAGCGTTGTACAGGGAACCTACGAGCAGTACTTC. Protein: CSVVQGTYEQYF.

The rearrangement uses TRBV29-1 and TRBJ1-1; 7 bases agree with TRBD1. The CDR3 is 14 residues long. The J segment lost 4 bases and the V segment lost 4 bases, leaving 9 bases of the junction unmatched. CDR1 and CDR2 (germline): SQVTM, ANQGSEA. The CDR3: CSVGISAGGTEAFF. The CDR3 coding sequence is TGCAGCGTTGGGATATCGGCAGGGGGCACTGAAGCTTTCTTT.

This chain joins TRBV6-2 or TRBV6-3 and TRBJ2-5; 8 bases line up with TRBD2. The CDR3 length is 19 residues. Trimming took 0 bases from V and 2 from J; bases not matched to a gene: 14. Germline assignment: CDR1 MNHEY and CDR2 SVGEGT. Here the CDR3 reads CASSYSRTSPGGSQETQYF. The CDR3 DNA reads TGTGCCAGCAGTTACTCGAGGACTAGCCCGGGGGGTTCTCAAGAGACCCAGTACTTC.

This chain links TRBV7-9 with TRBJ1-1; D unresolved. The CDR3 length is 11 residues. Looked up from germline, CDR1 is SEHNR and CDR2 is FQNEAQ (reference sequence). V lost 10 bases and J lost 3, with 9 bases in between. The CDR3 DNA follows: TGTGCCAACGATCGGTACACTGAAGCTTTCTTT. Translating it yields CANDRYTEAFF.

The genes are TRBV7-8 and TRBJ2-3; 12 nucleotides line up with TRBD1. Germline V lookup: CDR1 SGHVS, CDR2 FQNEAQ. Trimming cost V 5 bases and J 3 bases; bases outside gene matches: 9. There are 17 residues in the CDR3. CDR3 nucleotides: TGTGCCAGCAGCAAAACGGGGACAGGGGGCTCAACAGATACGCAGTATTTT. This codes for CASSKTGTGGSTDTQYF.

The DNA for the CDR3 is TGTGCCACCAGCAGGGGCGGGACGGCCCCTTCAAACTATGGCTACACCTTC. The encoded protein is CATSRGGTAPSNYGYTF. The gene calls are TRBV15 and TRBJ1-2; weak D call: TRBD1 (5 bases). CDR3 length: 17 residues. The germline gives CDR1 LNHNV, CDR2 YYDKDF (reference sequence). Trimming cost V 3 bases and J 2 bases, with 19 bases left between them. The full variable domain, its missing parts supplied by reference TRBV15 and TRBJ1-2, is DAMVIQNPRYQVTQFGKPVTLSCSQTLNHNVMYWYQQKSSQAPKLLFHYYDKDFNNEADTPDNFQSRRPNTSFCFLDIRSPGLGDTAMYLCATSRGGTAPSNYGYTFGSGTRLTVV.

The genes are TRBV5-1 and TRBJ2-1, with 11 bases identical to TRBD2. The ends lost 3 bases at V and 5 bases at J; junction bases unmatched: 4. The CDR3 is 15 residues long. The germline V gene encodes CDR1 SGHRS and CDR2 YFSETQ. CDR3 sequence reads: CASSYLAGGNNEQFF. The CDR3 nucleotides read TGCGCCAGCAGCTACCTAGCGGGGGGAAACAATGAGCAGTTCTTC.

The chain recombines TRBV7-7 with TRBJ2-5, with a possible D match to TRBD1 (6 bases). CDR1 and CDR2 from the germline V gene are SSHAT and FNYEAQ (reference sequence). Trimming took off 5 bases at V and 2 bases at J, with 12 bases between the two ends. CDR3 length: 14 residues. The CDR3 bases are TGTGCCAGCAGCACGGACAGCTCTCAAGAGACCCAGTACTTC. Translating gives CASSTDSSQETQYF.

The chain uses TRBV5-1 and TRBJ1-1; weak D call: TRBD1 (5 bases). The V end lost 5 bases, the J end lost 1 base, and 9 bases lay between the germline ends. The CDR3 spans 13 residues. Germline V gene lookup returns CDR1 SGHRS and CDR2 YFSETQ. The CDR3 DNA reads TGCGCCAGCAGACTGACAGAGAACACTGAAGCTTTCTTT. Amino acid sequence: CASRLTENTEAFF.